This T cell receptor beta chain stems from a study of blood T cell repertoires in COVID-19 (dated by TCRdb to the early 2020s). Looking at the study overall: Collaborator samples came from the United States, Italy and Spain and covered acute and convalescent phases of COVID-19. The prospective study material was composed of cDNA or gDNA derived from T cells, B-cell-depleted T cells, or PBMCs. The dataset comprised deeply sampled blood TCRbeta repertoires from subjects exposed to, actively infected with, or recovered from COVID-19. The repertoires were made available in a free public database intended to serve as a resource for research on the immune response to SARS-CoV-2. Samples were obtained from the ongoing ImmuneRACE study (first 160 participants) and from roughly 1,300 subjects provided by 6 global collaborators. Sample metadata almost always included a de-identified subject ID, COVID-19 status, age in years and sex. Where available, HLA class I and class II types were obtained from metadata supplied by the sample provider rather than from assay-based typing.

Regarding this clone: Its antigen has not been determined. There are no base qualities to consult, and no much larger clone falls within one base.

Study-wide conclusions, independent of this receptor: The amount of clinical and demographic metadata varied by source and participant and was provided uncurated.

TCRbeta CDR3 regions were amplified from genomic DNA using the immunoSEQ Assay, a bias-controlled multiplex PCR. The published analysis was carried out like this. Nucleated cell counts per sample were estimated from amplification of reference gene primers within the assay. To quantify the absolute abundance of each unique TCRbeta CDR3 rearrangement, sequence reads were collapsed and filtered. For each sample, productive Simpson clonality was calculated by taking the square root of Simpson's diversity index across productive rearrangements. What TCRdb holds here is the immuneACCESS table cut down to in-frame rearrangements. Part of the clones is not present; checked against another copy, under half of the missing clones reflect an unresolved V gene, and the others are unexplained. V and J calls plus clone size are reproduced from that table; the DNA served to infer D and trimming. Here the sample has under 300,000 clones; approximately 80% occur a single time. The top ten clones comprise less than 3.5% of the sample.

Collaborating institutions collected whole blood in K2EDTA tubes following their own protocols. For TCRbeta analysis, collaborator samples were shipped as frozen whole blood, as isolated PBMCs, or as DNA extracted from either sample type. For CDR1 and CDR2, the germline V gene lists MNHEY and SVGAGI. The CDR3 starts with the cysteine, ends with the phenylalanine, and has 14 residues. Only CDR3 DNA remains: 42 bases, in frame from the first base. Trimming takes 0 bases from V and 6 bases from J, and the germline ends sit 11 bases apart. In this chain, TRBV6-5 is recombined with TRBJ1-2; the D gene remains uncertain. This clonotype was obtained from a woman between 18 and 29 years old with acute or convalescent COVID-19. Sequencing was done on a sample of peripheral blood. The CDR3 protein sequence reads: CASSYSGRLDGYTF. At the DNA level, the sequence is TGTGCCAGCAGTTACTCGGGCAGGCTTGATGGCTACACCTTC.